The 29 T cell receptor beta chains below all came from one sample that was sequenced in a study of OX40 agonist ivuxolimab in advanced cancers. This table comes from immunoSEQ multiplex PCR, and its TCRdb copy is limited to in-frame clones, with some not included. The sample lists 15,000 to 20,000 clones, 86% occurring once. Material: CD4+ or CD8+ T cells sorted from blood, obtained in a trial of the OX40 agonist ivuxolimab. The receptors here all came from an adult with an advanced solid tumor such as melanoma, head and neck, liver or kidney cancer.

The CDR3 bases are TGTGCCAGCAGCTTTTCCAGGGTGAGGGTCGCCGAGCAGTACTTC. This sequence encodes CASSFSRVRVAEQYF. The chain uses TRBV11-2 and TRBJ2-7; D tentatively reads TRBD1 or TRBD2 (5 bases each). This CDR3 is built from 15 residues. Per the germline V gene, CDR1 is SGHAT and CDR2 is FQNNGV. The ends were cut back, 3 bases at V and 6 bases at J, with 18 bases in the middle. The full variable domain, rest sourced from reference TRBV11-2 and TRBJ2-7, is EAGVAQSPRYKIIEKRQSVAFWCNPISGHATLYWYQQILGQGPKLLIQFQNNGVVDDSQLPKDRFSAERLKGVDSTLKIQPAKLEDSAVYLCASSFSRVRVAEQYFGPGTRLTVT.

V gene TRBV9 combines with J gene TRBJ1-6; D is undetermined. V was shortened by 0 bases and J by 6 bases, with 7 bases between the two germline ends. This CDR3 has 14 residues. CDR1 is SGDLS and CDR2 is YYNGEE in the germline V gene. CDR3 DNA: TGTGCCAGCAGCGTAGCTATGGGTAATTCACCCCTCCACTTT. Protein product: CASSVAMGNSPLHF. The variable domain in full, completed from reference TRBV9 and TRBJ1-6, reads DSGVTQTPKHLITATGQRVTLRCSPRSGDLSVYWYQQSLDQGLQFLIQYYNGEERAKGNILERFSAQQFPDLHSELNLSSLELGDSALYFCASSVAMGNSPLHFGNGTRLTVT.

The CDR3 DNA sequence: TGTGCCAGCAGTTACCGCAGGAACACTGAAGCTTTCTTT. This gives the protein CASSYRRNTEAFF. The V gene is TRBV6-6, the J gene TRBJ1-1; D is unclear. CDR1 MNHNY and CDR2 SVGAGI come from the germline V gene (reference sequence). V lost 2 bases and J lost 1, with 5 bases in between. CDR3 length: 13 amino acids.

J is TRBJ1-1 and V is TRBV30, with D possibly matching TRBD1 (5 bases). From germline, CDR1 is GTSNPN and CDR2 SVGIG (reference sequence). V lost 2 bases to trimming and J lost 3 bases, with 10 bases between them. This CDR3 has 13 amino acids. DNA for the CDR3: TGTGCCTGGAGTTTCGGAGGGGACACTGAAGCTTTCTTT. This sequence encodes CAWSFGGDTEAFF.

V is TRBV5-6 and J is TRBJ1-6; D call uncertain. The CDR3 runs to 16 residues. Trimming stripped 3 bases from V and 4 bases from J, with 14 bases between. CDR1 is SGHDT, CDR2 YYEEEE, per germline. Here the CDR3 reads CASSSPTLGYNSPLHF. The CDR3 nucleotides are TGTGCCAGCAGCTCCCCGACCCTCGGTTATAATTCACCCCTCCACTTT.

CDR3 in amino acids: CAISDRGSSGYTF. In DNA form, the CDR3 reads TGTGCCATCAGTGACCGGGGCTCTAGTGGCTACACCTTC. This chain connects TRBV10-3 to TRBJ1-2; D perhaps matches TRBD1 (5 bases). The V and J ends lost 3 bases and 7 bases respectively, with 12 bases between them. The CDR3 spans 13 residues. The germline V gene encodes CDR1 ENHRY and CDR2 SYGVKD.

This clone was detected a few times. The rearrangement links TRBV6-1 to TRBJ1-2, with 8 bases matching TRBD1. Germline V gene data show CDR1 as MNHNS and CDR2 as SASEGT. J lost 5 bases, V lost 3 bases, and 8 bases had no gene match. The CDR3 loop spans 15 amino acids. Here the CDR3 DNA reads TGTGCCAGCAGTGAGGCGCAGGGGGCAGTGTATGGCTACACCTTC. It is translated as CASSEAQGAVYGYTF.

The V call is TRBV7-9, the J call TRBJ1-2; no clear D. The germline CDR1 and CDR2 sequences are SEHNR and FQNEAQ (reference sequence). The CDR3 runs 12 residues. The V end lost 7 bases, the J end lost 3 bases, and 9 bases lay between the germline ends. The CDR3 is CASTRGDYGYTF. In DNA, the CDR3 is TGTGCCAGCACCCGGGGTGACTATGGCTACACCTTC.

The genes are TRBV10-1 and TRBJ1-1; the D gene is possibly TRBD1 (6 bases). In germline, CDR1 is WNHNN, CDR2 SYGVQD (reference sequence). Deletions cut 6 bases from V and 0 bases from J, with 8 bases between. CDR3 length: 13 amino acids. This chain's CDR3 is CASRDSLNTEAFF. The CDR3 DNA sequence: TGCGCCAGCAGGGACAGCCTGAACACTGAAGCTTTCTTT.

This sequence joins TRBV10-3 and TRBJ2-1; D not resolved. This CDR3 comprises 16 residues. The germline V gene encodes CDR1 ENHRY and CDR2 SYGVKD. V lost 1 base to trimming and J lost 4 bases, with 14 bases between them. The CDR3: CAISEFDPGTYNEQFF. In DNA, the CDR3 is TGTGCCATCAGTGAGTTCGATCCCGGAACATACAATGAGCAGTTCTTC.

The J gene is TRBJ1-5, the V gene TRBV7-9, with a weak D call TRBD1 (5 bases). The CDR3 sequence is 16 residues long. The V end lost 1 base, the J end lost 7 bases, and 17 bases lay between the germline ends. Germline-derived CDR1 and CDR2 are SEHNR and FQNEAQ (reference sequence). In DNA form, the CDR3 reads TGTGCCAGCAGCTTAGGTAGGGGCGTCGTCGGACAGCCCCAGCATTTT. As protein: CASSLGRGVVGQPQHF.

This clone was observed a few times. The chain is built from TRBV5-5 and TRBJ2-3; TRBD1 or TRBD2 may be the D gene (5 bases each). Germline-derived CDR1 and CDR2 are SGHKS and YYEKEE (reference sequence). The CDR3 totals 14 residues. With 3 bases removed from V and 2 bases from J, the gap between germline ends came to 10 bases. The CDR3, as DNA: TGTGCCAGCAGCTCACTTGGGACCACAGATACGCAGTATTTT. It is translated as CASSSLGTTDTQYF.

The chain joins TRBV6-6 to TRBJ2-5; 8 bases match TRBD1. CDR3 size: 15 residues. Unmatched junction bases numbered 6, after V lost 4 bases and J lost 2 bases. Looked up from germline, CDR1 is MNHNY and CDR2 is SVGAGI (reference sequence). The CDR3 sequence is CASSSHRDRQETQYF. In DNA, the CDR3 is TGTGCCAGCAGTTCCCACCGGGACAGGCAAGAGACCCAGTACTTC.

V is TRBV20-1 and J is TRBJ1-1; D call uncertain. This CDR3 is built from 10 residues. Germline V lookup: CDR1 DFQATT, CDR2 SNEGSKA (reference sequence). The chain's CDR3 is CKVFGTEAFF. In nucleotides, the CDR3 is TGCAAGGTTTTTGGCACTGAAGCTTTCTTT.

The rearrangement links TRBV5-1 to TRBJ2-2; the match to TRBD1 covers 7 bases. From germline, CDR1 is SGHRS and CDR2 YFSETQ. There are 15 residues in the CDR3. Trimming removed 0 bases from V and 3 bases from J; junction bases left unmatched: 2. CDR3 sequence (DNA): TGCGCCAGCAGCTTGGGGCAGGGGGACACCGGGGAGCTGTTTTTT. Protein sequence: CASSLGQGDTGELFF. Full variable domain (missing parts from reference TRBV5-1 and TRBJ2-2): KAGVTQTPRYLIKTRGQQVTLSCSPISGHRSVSWYQQTPGQGLQFLFEYFSETQRNKGNFPGRFSGRQFSNSRSEMNVSTLELGDSALYLCASSLGQGDTGELFFGEGSRLTVL.

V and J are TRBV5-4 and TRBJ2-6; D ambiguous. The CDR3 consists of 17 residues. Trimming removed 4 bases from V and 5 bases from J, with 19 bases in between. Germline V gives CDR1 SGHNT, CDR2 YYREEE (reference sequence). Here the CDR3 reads CASSLPPGPHWANVLTF. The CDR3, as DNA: TGTGCCAGCAGCCTCCCGCCAGGCCCCCACTGGGCCAACGTCCTGACTTTC.

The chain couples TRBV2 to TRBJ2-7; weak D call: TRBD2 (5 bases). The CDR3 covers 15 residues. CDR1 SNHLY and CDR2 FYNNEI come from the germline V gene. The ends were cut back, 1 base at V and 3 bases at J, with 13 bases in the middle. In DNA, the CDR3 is TGTGCCAGCAGTGAAGGAGGGTCGACGGACTACGAGCAGTACTTC. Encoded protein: CASSEGGSTDYEQYF. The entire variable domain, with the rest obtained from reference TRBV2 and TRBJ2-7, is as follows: EPEVTQTPSHQVTQMGQEVILRCVPISNHLYFYWYRQILGQKVEFLVSFYNNEISEKSEIFDDQFSVERPDGSNFTLKIRSTKLEDSAMYFCASSEGGSTDYEQYFGPGTRLTVT.

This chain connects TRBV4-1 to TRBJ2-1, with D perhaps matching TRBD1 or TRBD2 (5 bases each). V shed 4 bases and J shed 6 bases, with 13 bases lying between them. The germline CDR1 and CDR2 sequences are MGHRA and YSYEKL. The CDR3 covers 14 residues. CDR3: CASSRGGRTNEQFF. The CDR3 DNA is TGCGCCAGCAGCCGGGGCGGGCGGACCAATGAGCAGTTCTTC.

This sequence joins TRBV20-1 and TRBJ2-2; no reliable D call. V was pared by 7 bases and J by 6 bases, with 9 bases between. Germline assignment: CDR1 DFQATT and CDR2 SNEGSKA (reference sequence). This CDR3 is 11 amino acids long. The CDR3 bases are TGCAGTGGGGGATCCCCCGGGGAGCTGTTTTTT. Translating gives CSGGSPGELFF.

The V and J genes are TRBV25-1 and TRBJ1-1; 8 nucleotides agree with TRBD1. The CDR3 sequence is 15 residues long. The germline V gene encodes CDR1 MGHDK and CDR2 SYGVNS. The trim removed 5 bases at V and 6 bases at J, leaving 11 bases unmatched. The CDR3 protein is CASSNLGRGHAEAFF. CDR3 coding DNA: TGTGCCAGCAGTAATTTGGGCAGGGGGCACGCTGAAGCTTTCTTT.

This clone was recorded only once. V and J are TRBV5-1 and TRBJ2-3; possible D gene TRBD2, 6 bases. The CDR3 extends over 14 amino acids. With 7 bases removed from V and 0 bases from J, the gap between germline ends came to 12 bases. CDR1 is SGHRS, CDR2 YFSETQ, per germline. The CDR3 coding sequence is TGCGCCAGCGGGGCCGGGACTAGCACAGATACGCAGTATTTT. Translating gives CASGAGTSTDTQYF. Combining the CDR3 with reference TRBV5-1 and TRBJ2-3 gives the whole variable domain KAGVTQTPRYLIKTRGQQVTLSCSPISGHRSVSWYQQTPGQGLQFLFEYFSETQRNKGNFPGRFSGRQFSNSRSEMNVSTLELGDSALYLCASGAGTSTDTQYFGPGTRLTVL.

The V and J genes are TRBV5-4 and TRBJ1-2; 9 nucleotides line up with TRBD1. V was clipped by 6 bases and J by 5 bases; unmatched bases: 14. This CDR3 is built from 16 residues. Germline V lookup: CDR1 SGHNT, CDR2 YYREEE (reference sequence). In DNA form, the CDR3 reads TGTGCCAGCAAAGACAGGGGGTCCTTCACGTCTTATGGCTACACCTTC. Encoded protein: CASKDRGSFTSYGYTF.

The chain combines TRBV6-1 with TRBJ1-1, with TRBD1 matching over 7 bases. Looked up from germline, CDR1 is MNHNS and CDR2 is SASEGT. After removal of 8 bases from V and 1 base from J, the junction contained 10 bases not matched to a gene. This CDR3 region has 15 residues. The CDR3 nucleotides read TGTGCCAGCTCCAATTTATGGACAGGGAACACTGAAGCTTTCTTT. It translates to CASSNLWTGNTEAFF.

Here the CDR3 reads CASSSGLAYTDTQYF. The CDR3 DNA sequence: TGTGCCAGCAGTAGCGGACTAGCATACACAGATACGCAGTATTTT. The J gene is TRBJ2-3, the V gene TRBV6-6, with 8 bases that match TRBD2. Per the germline V gene, CDR1 is MNHNY and CDR2 is SVGAGI (reference sequence). This CDR3 spans 15 amino acids. Trimming removed 5 bases from V and 2 bases from J; junction bases left unmatched: 6.

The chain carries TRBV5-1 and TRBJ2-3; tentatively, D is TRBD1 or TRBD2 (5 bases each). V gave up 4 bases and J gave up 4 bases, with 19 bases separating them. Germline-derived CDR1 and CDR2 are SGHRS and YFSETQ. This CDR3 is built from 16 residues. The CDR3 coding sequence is TGCGCCAGCAGCGTTACCCCTGGGGGTATGCCAGATACGCAGTATTTT. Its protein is CASSVTPGGMPDTQYF.

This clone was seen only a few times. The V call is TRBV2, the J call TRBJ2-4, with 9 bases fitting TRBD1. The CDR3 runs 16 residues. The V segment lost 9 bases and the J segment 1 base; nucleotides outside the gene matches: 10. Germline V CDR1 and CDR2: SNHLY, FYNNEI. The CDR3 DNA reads TGTGCCAGTTCAATGACAGGGGGGGCGGCCAAAAACATTCAGTACTTC. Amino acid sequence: CASSMTGGAAKNIQYF.

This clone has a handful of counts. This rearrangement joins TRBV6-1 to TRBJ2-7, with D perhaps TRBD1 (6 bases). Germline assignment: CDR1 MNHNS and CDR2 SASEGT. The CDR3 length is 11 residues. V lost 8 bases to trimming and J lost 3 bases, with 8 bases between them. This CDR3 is CASQGIYEQYF. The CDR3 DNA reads TGTGCCAGCCAGGGGATCTACGAGCAGTACTTC.

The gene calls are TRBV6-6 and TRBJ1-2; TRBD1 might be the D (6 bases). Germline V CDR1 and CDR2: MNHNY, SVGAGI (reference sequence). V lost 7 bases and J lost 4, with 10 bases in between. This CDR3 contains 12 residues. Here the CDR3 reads CASTGVGYGYTF. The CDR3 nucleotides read TGTGCCAGCACAGGGGTTGGCTATGGCTACACCTTC.

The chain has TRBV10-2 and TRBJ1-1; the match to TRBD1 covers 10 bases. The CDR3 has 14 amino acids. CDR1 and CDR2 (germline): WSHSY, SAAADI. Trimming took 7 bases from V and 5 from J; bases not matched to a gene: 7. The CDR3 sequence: CASNTGQGKTEAFF. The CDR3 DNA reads TGCGCCAGCAACACGGGACAGGGGAAAACTGAAGCTTTCTTT.